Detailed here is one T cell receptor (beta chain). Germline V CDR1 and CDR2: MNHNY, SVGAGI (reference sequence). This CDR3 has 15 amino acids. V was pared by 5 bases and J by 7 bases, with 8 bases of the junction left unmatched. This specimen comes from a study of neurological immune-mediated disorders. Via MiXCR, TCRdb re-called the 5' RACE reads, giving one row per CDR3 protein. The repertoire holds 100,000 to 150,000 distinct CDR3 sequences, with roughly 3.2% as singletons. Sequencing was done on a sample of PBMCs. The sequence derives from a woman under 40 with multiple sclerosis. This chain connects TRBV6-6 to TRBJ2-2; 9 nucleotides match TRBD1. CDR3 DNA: TGTGCCAGCAGTAAAACAGGGGGCGGTGGCGGGGAGCTGTTTTTT. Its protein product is CASSKTGGGGGELFF.